The clone carrying this T cell receptor (beta chain) was seen a single time. The data were taken from a study of control samples from healthy donors and cancer patients. The assay was immunoSEQ multiplex PCR, and TCRdb's table has in-frame clones only and misses some. The table lists 85,000 to 95,000 clones, about 88% of them singletons, with roughly an eighth in the top ten. The sequence was obtained from a woman in her 70s in good health. What was sequenced was blood.

The CDR3 reads CASSLGQVAFF. The DNA for the CDR3 is TGTGCCAGCAGTTTAGGGCAAGTCGCTTTCTTT. V is TRBV12-3 or TRBV12-4 and J is TRBJ1-1, with no clear D. The length of the CDR3 is 11 residues. V gave up 1 base and J gave up 11 bases, with 8 bases separating them.